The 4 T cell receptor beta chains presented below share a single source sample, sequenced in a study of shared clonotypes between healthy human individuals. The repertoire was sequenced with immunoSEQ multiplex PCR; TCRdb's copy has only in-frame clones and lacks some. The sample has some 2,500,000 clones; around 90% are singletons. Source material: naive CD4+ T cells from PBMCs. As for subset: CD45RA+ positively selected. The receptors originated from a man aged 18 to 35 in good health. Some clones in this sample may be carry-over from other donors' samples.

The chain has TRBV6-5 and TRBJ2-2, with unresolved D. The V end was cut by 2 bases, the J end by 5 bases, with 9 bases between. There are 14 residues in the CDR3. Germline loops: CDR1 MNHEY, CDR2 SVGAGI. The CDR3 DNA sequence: TGTGCCAGCAGTTACCGAGGAACAACCGGGGAGCTGTTTTTT. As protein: CASSYRGTTGELFF.

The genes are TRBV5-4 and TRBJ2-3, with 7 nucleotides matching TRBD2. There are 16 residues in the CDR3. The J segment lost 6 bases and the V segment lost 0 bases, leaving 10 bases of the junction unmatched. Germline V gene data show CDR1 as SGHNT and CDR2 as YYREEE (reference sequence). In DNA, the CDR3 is TGTGCCAGCAGCTTGGGGGCGGGAGTGGTGCGGGATACGCAGTATTTT. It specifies CASSLGAGVVRDTQYF.

The CDR3 protein is CATSAVSGNTIYF. CDR3 DNA sequence: TGTGCCACCTCAGCCGTCTCTGGAAACACCATATATTTT. The gene calls are TRBV15 and TRBJ1-3; the D is unclear. The CDR3 totals 13 residues. Germline V gene sequence: CDR1 LNHNV, CDR2 YYDKDF (reference sequence). Trimming took 8 bases from V and 0 from J, leaving 8 bases between them.

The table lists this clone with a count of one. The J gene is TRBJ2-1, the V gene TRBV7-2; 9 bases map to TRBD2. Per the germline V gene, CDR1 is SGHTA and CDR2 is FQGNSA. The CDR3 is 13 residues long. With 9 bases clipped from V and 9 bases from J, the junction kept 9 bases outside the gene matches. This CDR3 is CASRASGALEQFF. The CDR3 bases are TGTGCCAGTCGTGCTAGCGGGGCCCTTGAGCAGTTCTTC.